Detailed here is one T cell receptor (beta chain). Its antigen specificity is not known. At one end, the junction sequence differs from germline, possibly due to a read error. This specimen comes from a study of OX40 agonist ivuxolimab in advanced cancers. Background on the whole study: Ivuxolimab was an agonistic, fully human IgG2 monoclonal antibody directed against OX40 (CD134), a costimulatory receptor. Partial responses occurred in three dose-escalation patients, of whom one had hepatocellular carcinoma and two had cutaneous melanoma. The paper reports the monotherapy dose-escalation portion (N ≈ 50 patients) of the phase I ivuxolimab trial. Peripheral TCRbeta sequencing was intended to test whether TCR sequence diversity was altered and clonal T-cell expansion was caused by ivuxolimab. In the dose-escalation cohort, 65% to 85% of patients were male, and the mean age was approximately 60 years with a range of about 23 to 79. Prior anti-PD-1, anti-PD-L1 or anti-CTLA-4 therapy was permitted, and checkpoint inhibitors had been received by more than 35% of dose-escalation patients. Of the roughly 52 dose-escalation patients, hepatocellular carcinoma was present in 19, melanoma in approximately 15, renal cell carcinoma in 9 and head and neck cancer in 9. Intravenous ivuxolimab was administered to patients every 2 weeks at six dose levels: 0.01, 0.1, 0.3, 1.5, 3 and 10 mg/kg.

Patients with autoimmune disease history or receiving systemic immunosuppression were excluded from the trial. Peripheral blood for TCR sequencing was drawn from every dose cohort at baseline, at cycle 4 day 1 and at cycle 7 day 1. Samples were obtained from an open-label, multicenter, first-in-human phase I dose-escalation trial of ivuxolimab. Adults with locally advanced or metastatic head and neck squamous cell, hepatocellular, melanoma or renal cell carcinoma were enrolled in the trial. CD4+ and CD8+ T cells were sorted separately from peripheral blood before TCR sequencing. The investigation overall reported the following: The antigen specificity of the peripheral T cells that underwent clonal expansion was not determined. Low levels of normalized T-cell clonal expansion were also seen in some nonresponding patients. At doses from 0.1 to 3.0 mg/kg, clonal expansion was seen in both CD4+ and CD8+ blood T cells between baseline and week 6. On average, CD8+ T cells showed more expanded clones than CD4+ T cells after ivuxolimab. Partial responders in the 0.1-3.0 mg/kg groups had among the lowest normalized peripheral clonal expansion, especially among CD8+ T cells.

Genomic DNA was extracted from sorted cells for sequencing of the TCRbeta CDR3 region. The immunoSEQ Assay was used for sequencing of TCRbeta CDR3 regions. What TCRdb holds here is the immuneACCESS table cut down to in-frame rearrangements. Part of the clones is not present; checked against another copy, under half of the missing clones reflect an unresolved V gene, and the others are unexplained. Across this sample there are approximately 67,000 clones, with around 83% seen only once. Together, the top ten hold under 2.5% of the sample. The receptor was derived from an adult with an advanced solid tumor such as melanoma, head and neck, liver or kidney cancer. Sequenced here: CD4+ or CD8+ T cells sorted from blood, sampled in a trial of the OX40 agonist ivuxolimab.

The sequenced DNA is TGTGCCAGCACTGAATCGGTAGATACGCAGTATTTT. Translated, it gives CASTESVDTQYF. The sequence is built from TRBV2 and TRBJ2-3; there is no confident call for the D gene. The germline V gene gives CDR1 as SNHLY and CDR2 as FYNNEI. The CDR3 spans 12 residues, from the cysteine through the phenylalanine. Only CDR3 DNA remains: 36 bases, in frame from the first base.